The subject of this entry is one T cell receptor (beta chain). Antigen: not known. The method was immunoSEQ multiplex PCR; TCRdb's version includes in-frame clones alone and lacks a portion of them. The sample holds about 130,000 clones; 75% to 90% are singletons and the top ten take roughly 7.3%. Per germline, CDR1 MNHEY and CDR2 SVGAGI. The CDR3 loop spans 15 amino acids. V lost 5 bases and J lost 2, with 13 bases in between. The data are from a study of T cell responses to AZD1222 COVID-19 vaccine. Study-wide results and limits: Donors skewed white British and female; clonal diversity was possibly underestimated.

The chain recombines TRBV6-5 with TRBJ1-5, with D unclear. This clonotype was sampled from an adult in good health. The input for sequencing was peripheral blood, taken on day 0 of AZD1222 vaccination. CDR3 sequence (DNA): TGTGCCAGCAGTAAACTTTTTGGGGGCAATCAGCCCCAGCATTTT. Translating gives CASSKLFGGNQPQHF.